This TCR beta chain was captured by sequencing in a study of T-cell reconstitution after alpha-beta-depleted transplantation in children. The study, taken as a whole, reports: Reported findings indicate that, about two months after transplant, alpha-beta T cells came from several hundred expanded clones, which were derived from non-depleted graft cells.

This CDR3 comprises 12 residues. The germline gives CDR1 SGHTA, CDR2 FQGTGA. Trimming took 6 bases from V and 5 from J, leaving 9 bases between them. For TCRbeta, the library was prepared with unique molecular identifiers. TCRdb recomputed calls from the PCR reads with MiXCR, one row per CDR3 protein. The data hold about 130,000 distinct CDR3 sequences, with roughly 9.7% observed a single time. To note about this clonotype: Its matching antigen is unknown.

J is TRBJ2-3 and V is TRBV7-3, with D unresolved. The source of this sequence is a girl less than two years old who had a stem cell transplant for combined immunodeficiency, so the T cells may come from the graft donor. The source material was PBMCs, mostly from graft donor cells, sampled 180 days after TCRalphabeta/CD19-depleted stem cell transplant. Here the CDR3 reads CASSSRGDTQYF. DNA of the CDR3: TGTGCCAGCAGTTCCCGCGGAGATACGCAGTATTTT.